This is a list of T cell receptor beta chains from one sample in a study of vaccination effects on CD4 cells after COVID-19. For these TCRs, the target antigens are not known. Generated by immunoSEQ multiplex PCR, the TCRdb table keeps only in-frame clones and is missing some. The sample includes 15,000 or so clones, roughly 75% of them seen just once. Sequences were derived from CD4+ T cells from PBMCs cultured with SARS-CoV-2 spike peptides, sampled after COVID-19 vaccination. Receptor source: a human donor who had a prior SARS-CoV-2 infection. CDR3s include the opening cysteine and the closing phenylalanine or tryptophan. The D gene is left open where the match is weak. Clone size is given for some rows only: seen once, a few or many times, or a class if the clone is expanded.

V gene	clone size	J gene	D gene	CDR3 DNA	CDR3 protein
TRBV9	once	TRBJ2-2	-	TGTGCCAGCAGCGTAGACCTCCAGAACACCGGGGAGCTGTTTTTT	CASSVDLQNTGELFF
TRBV6-5	-	TRBJ1-5	TRBD1	TGTGCCAGCAGCTCCGACAGGGCGGGTCAGCCCCAGCATTTT	CASSSDRAGQPQHF
TRBV14	-	TRBJ1-2	TRBD1	TGTGCCAGCAGCCAAGGGACAGGGTATGGCTACACCTTC	CASSQGTGYGYTF
TRBV6-5	-	TRBJ2-3	-	TGTGCCAGCAGTTACACACAGGGTCGTACGCAGTATTTT	CASSYTQGRTQYF
TRBV6-5	-	TRBJ2-1	-	TGTGCCAGCAGTATGTGGGACAAGAATGAGCAGTTCTTC	CASSMWDKNEQFF
TRBV24-1	-	TRBJ1-2	-	TGTGCCACCAGTGATGGACAGCTTGACTATGGCTACACCTTC	CATSDGQLDYGYTF
TRBV27	-	TRBJ1-5	TRBD1	TGTGCCAGCAGTCGGACAGGGGATGGCAATCAGCCCCAGCATTTT	CASSRTGDGNQPQHF
TRBV18	once	TRBJ1-3	-	TGTGCCAGCTCACCAGAGGGAAACACCATATATTTT	CASSPEGNTIYF
TRBV7-3	once	TRBJ2-2	-	TGTGCCAGCAGCGTTAGTTTTTCCGGGGAGCTGTTTTTT	CASSVSFSGELFF
TRBV4-1	-	TRBJ2-1	-	TGCGCCAGCAGCCAGGGCGGGGACAGCTACAATGAGCAGTTCTTC	CASSQGGDSYNEQFF
TRBV30	-	TRBJ1-1	-	TGTGCCTGGAGTTCAAACCATTTGGCTGAAGCTTTCTTT	CAWSSNHLAEAFF
TRBV29-1	-	TRBJ1-1	-	TGCAGCGTTTCTCGGCAGGGCACTGAAGCTTTCTTT	CSVSRQGTEAFF
TRBV7-3	-	TRBJ2-2	-	TGTGCCAGCAGCTTAACGAAAGACAGAGCCTACACCGGGGAGCTGTTTTTT	CASSLTKDRAYTGELFF
TRBV7-2	-	TRBJ2-5	-	TGTGCCAGCAGCTTAGCACCAAACCTCGGGGAGACCCAGTACTTC	CASSLAPNLGETQYF
TRBV18	-	TRBJ1-1	-	TGTGCCAGCTCAATCTGGCCCATTAACACTGAAGCTTTCTTT	CASSIWPINTEAFF
TRBV28	-	TRBJ2-5	TRBD2	TGTGCCAGCAGCCCGAGCGGGAGATACCAAGAGACCCAGTACTTC	CASSPSGRYQETQYF
TRBV11-2	-	TRBJ2-3	-	TGTGCCAGCAGCTTAGAGGGCAGGGGAGGTTGGGACACAGATACGCAGTATTTT	CASSLEGRGGWDTDTQYF
TRBV2	few	TRBJ1-6	-	TGTGCCAGCAGTGTAGGACTTCCGGGCCCTTCGTCCCTCCACTTT	CASSVGLPGPSSLHF
TRBV5-3	-	TRBJ1-6	-	TGTGCCAGAAGCGGTGGGTTTAAGTATTCACCCCTCCACTTT	CARSGGFKYSPLHF
TRBV27	few	TRBJ1-2	-	TGTGCCAGCAGTCGGGGGGGACTGCCCTATGGCTACACCTTC	CASSRGGLPYGYTF
TRBV18	once	TRBJ1-2	-	TGTGCCAGCTCACCCCTTTTAGGATTGGCCAACTATGGCTACACCTTC	CASSPLLGLANYGYTF
TRBV7-2	-	TRBJ1-2	TRBD1	TGTGCCGCCGCGGTCGACAGGGGCGCTTATGGCTACACCTTC	CAAAVDRGAYGYTF
TRBV11-2	-	TRBJ2-3	TRBD2	TGTGCCAGCAGCTCCCCCACCGGACTAGCCGTCCTCCGTCAGTATTTT	CASSSPTGLAVLRQYF
TRBV5-4	-	TRBJ2-3	TRBD2	TGTGCCAGCAGCTCGGCTAGCGGGAGGGTCACAGATACGCAGTATTTT	CASSSASGRVTDTQYF
TRBV19	-	TRBJ1-1	TRBD1	TGTGCCAGTAGTATTGGGTTAACGTGGCAGGGGGTAAAGACTGAAGCTTTCTTT	CASSIGLTWQGVKTEAFF
TRBV19	-	TRBJ2-6	-	TGTGCCAGTAGTGAGGGTCTAGCCAACGTCCTGACTTTC	CASSEGLANVLTF
TRBV5-1	-	TRBJ2-7	-	TGCGCCAGCTGCCCGGTGACAGAGGGGTCCTACGAGCAGTACTTC	CASCPVTEGSYEQYF
TRBV24-1	once	TRBJ2-3	-	TGTGCCACCAGTGATAGGACAAGGGCGGGATCAGATACGCAGTATTTT	CATSDRTRAGSDTQYF
TRBV27	few	TRBJ1-1	-	TGTGCCAGCAGTTCCCCAGGGCTGAGGACTGAAGCTTTCTTT	CASSSPGLRTEAFF
TRBV2	-	TRBJ2-1	-	TGTGCCAGCAGTGAAGTAGGTGTGTCGGCTATCTGGTTACAGTACAATGAGCAGTTCTTC	CASSEVGVSAIWLQYNEQFF